A single sample gave rise to the 20 T cell receptor beta chains below, sequenced in a study of response to subunit inactivated influenza vaccine. From the RT-PCR reads, TCRdb called clonotypes with MiXCR, one entry per CDR3 protein. Among 550,000 to 600,000 distinct CDR3 sequences listed, about an eighth were seen once. This specimen was PBMCs from blood, taken on the day of vaccination. The receptors come from a man in his fifties or sixties who received an inactivated influenza vaccine.

The V gene is TRBV28, the J gene TRBJ2-2; D ambiguous. Germline CDR1 and CDR2: MDHEN and SYDVKM. The V end lost 4 bases, the J end lost 6 bases, and 9 bases lay between the germline ends. The CDR3 has 13 amino acids. DNA for the CDR3: TGTGCCAGCAGTTCCGGATCCCCCGGGGAGCTGTTTTTT. Amino acid sequence: CASSSGSPGELFF.

The table lists this clonotype with a few counts. V and J are TRBV29-1 and TRBJ1-1; D gene ambiguous. The V and J ends lost 3 bases and 2 bases respectively, with 7 bases between them. The CDR3 sequence is 12 residues long. The germline gives CDR1 SQVTM, CDR2 ANQGSEA. The CDR3: CSVEGVNTEAFF. The CDR3 coding sequence is TGCAGCGTTGAGGGCGTAAACACTGAAGCTTTCTTT.

This clonotype showed up just a few times. CDR3 bases: TGCAGCCTCAAGGAGGACCATACGCAGTATTTT. This sequence encodes CSLKEDHTQYF. The V call is TRBV29-1, the J call TRBJ2-3, with a tentative D call TRBD2 (5 bases). CDR3 size: 11 residues. Trimming stripped 8 bases from V and 7 bases from J, with 13 bases between. CDR1 SQVTM and CDR2 ANQGSEA come from the germline V gene.

V is TRBV5-1 and J is TRBJ2-2; TRBD2 agrees at 8 bases. V was clipped by 5 bases and J by 6 bases; unmatched bases: 6. This CDR3 region has 14 residues. CDR1 and CDR2 from the germline V gene are SGHRS and YFSETQ. CDR3 sequence: CASRPGLEAGELFF. The CDR3 coding sequence is TGCGCCAGCAGGCCGGGACTAGAGGCCGGGGAGCTGTTTTTT.

This clonotype was seen a few times. The chain is built from TRBV7-9 and TRBJ2-5; 13 bases map to TRBD2. V lost 5 bases to trimming and J lost 4 bases; unmatched junction nucleotides: 10. The CDR3 has 17 amino acids. Germline-derived CDR1 and CDR2 are SEHNR and FQNEAQ (reference sequence). CDR3 in DNA: TGTGCCAGCAGCGCAGGACTAGCGGGAGCCCATGGAGAGACCCAGTACTTC. Protein sequence: CASSAGLAGAHGETQYF.

This clonotype showed up just a few times. This chain connects TRBV7-2 to TRBJ2-7; the D gene is possibly TRBD1 (7 bases). Germline CDR1 SGHTA, CDR2 FQGNSA. Between the trimmed V and J ends, which lost 1 base and 9 bases, there was a span of 13 bases. CDR3 size: 13 residues. The chain's CDR3 is CASSLGGDSWQYF. For the CDR3, the DNA is TGTGCCAGCAGCTTAGGGGGGGACAGTTGGCAGTACTTC.

The genes are TRBV20-1 and TRBJ2-1; 16 nucleotides align to TRBD2. Germline loops: CDR1 DFQATT, CDR2 SNEGSKA (reference sequence). Trimming took 6 bases from V and 6 from J; bases not matched to a gene: 8. The CDR3 consists of 16 residues. CDR3 sequence reads: CSATGTSGRALNEQFF. In nucleotides, the CDR3 is TGCAGTGCCACCGGGACTAGCGGGAGGGCCCTCAATGAGCAGTTCTTC.

The gene calls are TRBV4-3 and TRBJ2-5; TRBD2 aligns across 11 bases. Per the germline V gene, CDR1 is LGHNA and CDR2 is YSLEER. The CDR3 runs 18 residues. After removal of 4 bases from V and 5 bases from J, the junction contained 15 bases not matched to a gene. CDR3 nucleotides: TGCGCCAGCAGCCCTGGGGCCCTAGCGGGAGGTACGGGGGAGACCCAGTACTTC. This translates into CASSPGALAGGTGETQYF.

The table lists this clonotype with a few counts. J is TRBJ2-5 and V is TRBV18; TRBD2 agrees at 9 bases. In germline, CDR1 is KGHSH, CDR2 LQKENI. Unmatched junction bases numbered 15, after V lost 4 bases and J lost 0 bases. This CDR3 region has 19 residues. CDR3 in DNA: TGTGCCAGCTCACAGTCGAGCGGGAGGTCCCGTTGGTACCAAGAGACCCAGTACTTC. Its protein product is CASSQSSGRSRWYQETQYF. Full variable domain (missing parts from reference TRBV18 and TRBJ2-5): NAGVMQNPRHLVRRRGQEARLRCSPMKGHSHVYWYRQLPEEGLKFMVYLQKENIIDESGMPKERFSAEFPKEGPSILRIQQVVRGDSAAYFCASSQSSGRSRWYQETQYFGPGTRLLVL.

This clonotype was counted between two and nine times. This rearrangement joins TRBV7-8 to TRBJ2-4; 12 bases are shared with TRBD2. V trimming: 2 bases; J trimming: 4 bases; junction bases outside the gene matches: 9. This CDR3 has 18 residues. Germline lookup yields CDR1 SGHVS and CDR2 FQNEAQ. Here the CDR3 reads CASSLRVLAGGPKNIQYF. In DNA, the CDR3 is TGTGCCAGCAGCTTAAGGGTCCTAGCGGGAGGGCCTAAAAACATTCAGTACTTC. Full variable domain (remainder filled in from reference TRBV7-8 and TRBJ2-4): GAGVSQSPRYKVAKRGQDVALRCDPISGHVSLFWYQQALGQGPEFLTYFQNEAQLDKSGLPSDRFFAERPEGSVSTLKIQRTQQEDSAVYLCASSLRVLAGGPKNIQYFGAGTRLSVL.

The chain combines TRBV5-1 with TRBJ2-7, with 10 bases fitting TRBD1. J lost 4 bases, V lost 4 bases, and 5 bases had no gene match. The CDR3 is 14 residues long. CDR1 and CDR2 from the germline V gene are SGHRS and YFSETQ. The CDR3 loop is CASSHGTGVYEQYF. CDR3 sequence (DNA): TGCGCCAGCAGCCACGGGACAGGGGTATACGAGCAGTACTTC.

This clonotype has more than one count but fewer than ten. The chain carries TRBV20-1 and TRBJ2-3; TRBD2 aligns across 13 bases. CDR1 and CDR2 from the germline V gene are DFQATT and SNEGSKA (reference sequence). This CDR3 region has 16 residues. V shed 2 bases and J 4 bases; nucleotides not matched to a gene: 6. Here the CDR3 DNA reads TGCAGTGCTAGACCACTAGCGGGAGGGCCCCCAGATACGCAGTATTTT. Translated: CSARPLAGGPPDTQYF.

The V gene is TRBV4-2, the J gene TRBJ2-7; D unresolved. Trimming took off 4 bases at V and 4 bases at J, with 14 bases between the two ends. This CDR3 contains 14 residues. Germline CDR1 LGHNA, CDR2 YNFKEQ. Written as DNA, the CDR3 is TGTGCCAGCAGCCCCCGGGCCGTAGATTACGAGCAGTACTTC. It encodes CASSPRAVDYEQYF.

The chain is built from TRBV20-1 and TRBJ2-7; 11 positions match TRBD2. Trimming removed 0 bases from V and 6 bases from J; junction bases left unmatched: 10. The length of the CDR3 is 16 residues. In germline, CDR1 is DFQATT, CDR2 SNEGSKA (reference sequence). The CDR3 spells CSARETSGSRSAEQYF. The CDR3 nucleotides are TGCAGTGCTAGAGAAACTAGCGGGAGTCGGTCGGCCGAGCAGTACTTC.

The chain has TRBV5-1 and TRBJ2-3; 14 bases fit TRBD2. CDR3 length equals 24 residues. Germline CDR1 SGHRS, CDR2 YFSETQ. V dropped 4 bases and J dropped 0; count of bases not matched to a gene: 25. The DNA for the CDR3 is TGCGCCAGCAGCCCCCCGGGACAGCATCACCATCGGACTAGCGGGGGGTCAAGCACAGATACGCAGTATTTT. It is translated as CASSPPGQHHHRTSGGSSTDTQYF.

V gene TRBV11-2 combines with J gene TRBJ1-6; no clear D. Deletions cut 0 bases from V and 1 base from J, with 19 bases between. The CDR3 length is 20 residues. Germline assignment: CDR1 SGHAT and CDR2 FQNNGV. CDR3 sequence (DNA): TGTGCCAGCAGCTTAGATACAGTTGTCTGGGGAAGATCCTATAATTCACCCCTCCACTTT. Its protein product is CASSLDTVVWGRSYNSPLHF.

The V gene is TRBV7-9, the J gene TRBJ2-2; the match to TRBD1 covers 9 bases. Trimming cost V 3 bases and J 6 bases; bases outside gene matches: 2. This CDR3 contains 14 residues. CDR1 is SEHNR and CDR2 is FQNEAQ in the germline V gene (reference sequence). CDR3 DNA sequence: TGTGCCAGCAGCTTTGGGACAGGGCCCGGGGAGCTGTTTTTT. Its translation: CASSFGTGPGELFF.

The rearrangement joins TRBV4-3 to TRBJ1-6, with D perhaps matching TRBD1 (5 bases). Germline CDR1 LGHNA, CDR2 YSLEER. The CDR3 runs 17 residues. V dropped 0 bases and J dropped 6 bases, with 15 bases sitting between them. The CDR3 loop is CASSQDRGDRSNSPLHF. The CDR3 nucleotides read TGCGCCAGCAGCCAAGATCGGGGGGATCGGAGTAATTCACCCCTCCACTTT.

The chain carries TRBV5-1 and TRBJ2-7; 7 bases line up with TRBD1. The germline gives CDR1 SGHRS, CDR2 YFSETQ. Trimming cost V 4 bases and J 1 base; bases outside gene matches: 5. The CDR3 runs to 14 residues. This CDR3 reads CASSRDSTSYEQYF. Written as DNA, the CDR3 is TGCGCCAGCAGCCGGGACAGTACGTCCTACGAGCAGTACTTC.

V gene TRBV2 combines with J gene TRBJ1-2; 10 bases line up with TRBD1. In germline, CDR1 is SNHLY, CDR2 FYNNEI. The CDR3 spans 14 residues. J lost 4 bases, V lost 5 bases, and 4 bases had no gene match. The CDR3 bases are TGTGCCAGCAGTATCCGGGACAGGGGCTATGGCTACACCTTC. Protein sequence: CASSIRDRGYGYTF.